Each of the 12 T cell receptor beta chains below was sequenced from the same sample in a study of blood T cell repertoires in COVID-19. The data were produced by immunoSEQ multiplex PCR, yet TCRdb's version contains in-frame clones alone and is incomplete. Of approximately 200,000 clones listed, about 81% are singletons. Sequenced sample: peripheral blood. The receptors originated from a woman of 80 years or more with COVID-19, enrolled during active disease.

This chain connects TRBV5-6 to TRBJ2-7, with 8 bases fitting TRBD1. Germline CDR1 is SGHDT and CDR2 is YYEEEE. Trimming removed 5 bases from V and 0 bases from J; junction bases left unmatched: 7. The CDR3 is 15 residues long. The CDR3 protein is CASSGTRGPSYEQYF. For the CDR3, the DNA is TGTGCCAGCAGTGGAACCAGGGGGCCCTCCTACGAGCAGTACTTC.

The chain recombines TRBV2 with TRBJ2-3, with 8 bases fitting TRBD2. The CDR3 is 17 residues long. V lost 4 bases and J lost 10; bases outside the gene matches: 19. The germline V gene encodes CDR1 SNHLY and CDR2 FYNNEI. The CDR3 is CASSGGGSGSSPYAQYF. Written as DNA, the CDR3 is TGTGCCAGCAGTGGAGGAGGAAGCGGGAGCTCTCCATACGCGCAGTATTTT.

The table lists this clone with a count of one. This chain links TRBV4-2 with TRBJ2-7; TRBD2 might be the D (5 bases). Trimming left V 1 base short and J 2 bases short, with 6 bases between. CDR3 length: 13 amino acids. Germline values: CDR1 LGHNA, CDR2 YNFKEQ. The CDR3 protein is CASSQVLAYEQYF. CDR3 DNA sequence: TGTGCCAGCAGCCAAGTACTAGCCTACGAGCAGTACTTC.

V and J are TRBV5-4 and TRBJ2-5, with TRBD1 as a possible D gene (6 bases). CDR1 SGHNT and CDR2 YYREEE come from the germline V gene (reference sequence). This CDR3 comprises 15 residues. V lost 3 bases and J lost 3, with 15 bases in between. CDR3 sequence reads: CASSSPGVGKETQYF. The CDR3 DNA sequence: TGTGCCAGCAGCTCCCCAGGGGTGGGGAAAGAGACCCAGTACTTC. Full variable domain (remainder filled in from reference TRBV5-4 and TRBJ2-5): ETGVTQSPTHLIKTRGQQVTLRCSSQSGHNTVSWYQQALGQGPQFIFQYYREEENGRGNFPPRFSGLQFPNYSSELNVNALELDDSALYLCASSSPGVGKETQYFGPGTRLLVL.

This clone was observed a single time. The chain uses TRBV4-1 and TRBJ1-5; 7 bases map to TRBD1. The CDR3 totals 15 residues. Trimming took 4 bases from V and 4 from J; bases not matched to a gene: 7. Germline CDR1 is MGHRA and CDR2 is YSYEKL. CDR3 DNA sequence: TGCGCCAGCAGCCTCGTCACAGGGGTAAATCAGCCCCAGCATTTT. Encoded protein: CASSLVTGVNQPQHF.

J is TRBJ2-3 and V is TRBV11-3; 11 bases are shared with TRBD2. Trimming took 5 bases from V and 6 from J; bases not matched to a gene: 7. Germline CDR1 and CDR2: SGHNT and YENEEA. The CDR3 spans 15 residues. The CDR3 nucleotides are TGTGCCAGCAGCAAGACTAGCGGGGTCACGGATACGCAGTATTTT. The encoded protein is CASSKTSGVTDTQYF.

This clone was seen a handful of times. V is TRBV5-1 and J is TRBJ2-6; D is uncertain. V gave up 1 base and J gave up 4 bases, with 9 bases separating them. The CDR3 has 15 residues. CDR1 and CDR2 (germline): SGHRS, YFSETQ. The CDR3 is CASSLFSTGANVLTF. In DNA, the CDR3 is TGCGCCAGCAGCTTGTTCAGTACCGGGGCCAACGTCCTGACTTTC.

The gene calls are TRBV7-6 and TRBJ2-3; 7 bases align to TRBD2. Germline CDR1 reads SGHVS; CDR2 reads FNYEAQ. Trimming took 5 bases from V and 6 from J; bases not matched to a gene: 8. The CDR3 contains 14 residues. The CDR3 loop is CASSKGGGPDTQYF. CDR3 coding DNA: TGTGCCAGCAGCAAGGGCGGGGGACCGGATACGCAGTATTTT.

CDR3: CASSVDTRIGSTDTQYF. CDR3 DNA sequence: TGTGCCAGCAGTGTCGATACCAGGATTGGGAGCACAGATACGCAGTATTTT. V usage is TRBV2 and J usage is TRBJ2-3; D gene uncertain. V dropped 4 bases and J dropped 0 bases, with 17 bases sitting between them. The V gene's germline CDR1 is SNHLY and CDR2 FYNNEI. This CDR3 is 17 amino acids long. Drawing the rest from reference TRBV2 and TRBJ2-3, the complete variable domain is EPEVTQTPSHQVTQMGQEVILRCVPISNHLYFYWYRQILGQKVEFLVSFYNNEISEKSEIFDDQFSVERPDGSNFTLKIRSTKLEDSAMYFCASSVDTRIGSTDTQYFGPGTRLTVL.

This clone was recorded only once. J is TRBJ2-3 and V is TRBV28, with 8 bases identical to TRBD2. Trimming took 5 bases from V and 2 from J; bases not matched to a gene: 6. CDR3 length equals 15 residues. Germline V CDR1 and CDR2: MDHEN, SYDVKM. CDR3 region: CASSQPGGVTDTQYF. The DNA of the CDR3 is TGTGCCAGCAGTCAACCGGGGGGGGTCACAGATACGCAGTATTTT.

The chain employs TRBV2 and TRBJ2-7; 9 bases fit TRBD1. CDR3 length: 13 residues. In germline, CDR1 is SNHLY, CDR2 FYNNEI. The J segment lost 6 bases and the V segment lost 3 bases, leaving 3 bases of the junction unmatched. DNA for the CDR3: TGTGCCAGCAGTGAGGGACAGGGTGGCGAGCAGTACTTC. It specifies CASSEGQGGEQYF.

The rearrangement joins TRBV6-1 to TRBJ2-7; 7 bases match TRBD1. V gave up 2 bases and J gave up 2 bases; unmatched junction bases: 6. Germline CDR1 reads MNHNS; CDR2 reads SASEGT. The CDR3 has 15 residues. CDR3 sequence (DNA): TGTGCCAGCAGTGAACTAGGGACAGCTCCCTACGAGCAGTACTTC. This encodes CASSELGTAPYEQYF.